This entry is about one TCR beta chain. The antigen is not known. This specimen belongs to a study of identical twins. Study findings and constraints: Surplus twin overlap in beta out-of-frame sequences was less pronounced. Out-of-frame TCR alpha sharing in monozygotic twins exceeded recombination model predictions.

The germline gives CDR1 MNHEY, CDR2 SVGEGT. CDR3 size: 14 residues. Between the trimmed V and J ends, which lost 0 bases and 4 bases, there was a span of 7 bases. Healthy Caucasians provided all donations. A universal primer site was created by template switching, with the cDNA bearing unique molecular identifiers. Each CDR3 protein gets one entry after TCRdb re-called the 5' RACE reads with MiXCR. Altogether 300,000 to 400,000 distinct CDR3 sequences are present, 9% to 15% being singletons, with the ten largest covering roughly 7%. These data were also filed under a second study, of yellow fever vaccine responses in identical twins.

J is TRBJ2-1 and V is TRBV6-2 or TRBV6-3, with TRBD2 as a possible D gene (5 bases). The sequence derives from a woman between 18 and 30 years old in good health. What was sequenced was CD8+ T cells sorted from blood. The CDR3 is CASSYSGEYNEQFF. Written as DNA, the CDR3 is TGTGCCAGCAGTTACTCCGGGGAGTACAATGAGCAGTTCTTC.